These T cell receptor beta chains were read from a single sample in a study of radiotherapy plus CTLA-4 blockade in lung cancer. Sequenced by immunoSEQ multiplex PCR; TCRdb stores in-frame clones only, minus some. The sample has about 73,000 clones; around nine tenths are singletons. Source: peripheral blood, taken from a patient treated with radiotherapy plus ipilimumab. Every receptor here comes from a human donor with non-small cell lung cancer that progressed on radiotherapy plus ipilimumab. Both conserved end residues are part of each CDR3. The order of the fields is clone size, V gene, J gene, D gene, CDR3 protein, CDR3 DNA. D genes are given only for firm matches. Clone size is shown for a subset of rows, as once, few, many or a class of expanded clone.

clone size: NA
V gene: TRBV19
J gene: TRBJ1-1
D gene: NA
CDR3 protein: CASSIPGPQRTEAFF
CDR3 DNA: TGTGCCAGTAGTATCCCGGGACCCCAGAGGACTGAAGCTTTCTTT

clone size: NA
V gene: TRBV11-2
J gene: TRBJ2-5
D gene: TRBD2
CDR3 protein: CASSPRHSGSLGETQYF
CDR3 DNA: TGTGCCAGCAGCCCCCGGCATAGCGGGAGTTTGGGTGAGACCCAGTACTTC

clone size: NA
V gene: TRBV7-2
J gene: TRBJ2-3
D gene: NA
CDR3 protein: CASSLVARSTDTQYF
CDR3 DNA: TGTGCCAGCAGCTTAGTGGCCAGAAGCACAGATACGCAGTATTTT

clone size: NA
V gene: TRBV28
J gene: TRBJ1-2
D gene: NA
CDR3 protein: CASSTRGYGYTF
CDR3 DNA: TGTGCCAGCAGTACAAGAGGGTATGGCTACACCTTC

clone size: NA
V gene: TRBV29-1
J gene: TRBJ1-2
D gene: NA
CDR3 protein: CSDRDARGYGYTF
CDR3 DNA: TGCAGCGACCGGGACGCCCGGGGGTATGGCTACACCTTC

clone size: NA
V gene: TRBV2
J gene: TRBJ2-1
D gene: NA
CDR3 protein: CASSGQPPTHEQFF
CDR3 DNA: TGTGCCAGCAGCGGTCAACCCCCCACCCATGAGCAGTTCTTC

clone size: NA
V gene: TRBV5-1
J gene: TRBJ2-5
D gene: NA
CDR3 protein: CASSLVGRGGQGTQYF
CDR3 DNA: TGCGCCAGCAGCTTGGTAGGCAGGGGCGGCCAGGGGACCCAGTACTTC

clone size: NA
V gene: TRBV10-2
J gene: TRBJ2-1
D gene: NA
CDR3 protein: CASSVLRTSYNEQFF
CDR3 DNA: TGCGCCAGCAGTGTTTTACGAACGAGCTACAATGAGCAGTTCTTC

clone size: few
V gene: TRBV21-1
J gene: TRBJ1-5
D gene: NA
CDR3 protein: CASKLGGHRLPQPQHF
CDR3 DNA: TGTGCCAGCAAGCTCGGGGGACACCGCCTACCCCAGCCCCAGCATTTT

clone size: NA
V gene: TRBV2
J gene: TRBJ2-5
D gene: NA
CDR3 protein: CASSLSPGAQYF
CDR3 DNA: TGTGCCAGCAGCCTCAGCCCGGGAGCCCAGTACTTC

clone size: NA
V gene: TRBV30
J gene: TRBJ1-5
D gene: NA
CDR3 protein: CAWRQPNQPQHF
CDR3 DNA: TGTGCCTGGAGACAGCCTAATCAGCCCCAGCATTTT

clone size: NA
V gene: TRBV6-1
J gene: TRBJ2-1
D gene: NA
CDR3 protein: CASSEPIDKIYNEQFF
CDR3 DNA: TGTGCCAGCAGTGAACCTATAGACAAGATTTACAATGAGCAGTTCTTC

clone size: NA
V gene: TRBV7-9
J gene: TRBJ1-4
D gene: NA
CDR3 protein: CASSAGPGLALFF
CDR3 DNA: TGTGCCAGCAGCGCGGGGCCGGGGCTAGCGCTGTTTTTT

clone size: once
V gene: TRBV5-6
J gene: TRBJ2-6
D gene: NA
CDR3 protein: CASSLRLPGANVLTF
CDR3 DNA: TGTGCCAGCAGCTTGCGGTTGCCTGGGGCCAACGTCCTGACTTTC

clone size: NA
V gene: TRBV2
J gene: TRBJ1-2
D gene: NA
CDR3 protein: CASSRQDYGYTF
CDR3 DNA: TGTGCCAGCAGTCGACAAGACTATGGCTACACCTTC

clone size: NA
V gene: TRBV11-2
J gene: TRBJ2-3
D gene: NA
CDR3 protein: CASSPRTSTDTQYF
CDR3 DNA: TGTGCCAGCAGCCCTCGGACTAGCACAGATACGCAGTATTTT

clone size: NA
V gene: TRBV9
J gene: TRBJ2-3
D gene: NA
CDR3 protein: CASSVVLTDTQYF
CDR3 DNA: TGTGCCAGCAGCGTAGTATTGACGGATACGCAGTATTTT

clone size: NA
V gene: TRBV28
J gene: TRBJ2-1
D gene: NA
CDR3 protein: CASSPRGSGLSYNEQFF
CDR3 DNA: TGTGCCAGCAGTCCCCGGGGTTCGGGACTCTCCTACAATGAGCAGTTCTTC

clone size: NA
V gene: TRBV2
J gene: TRBJ2-7
D gene: NA
CDR3 protein: CASNGEGYEQYF
CDR3 DNA: TGTGCCAGCAACGGGGAAGGGTACGAGCAGTACTTC

clone size: NA
V gene: TRBV2
J gene: TRBJ2-1
D gene: TRBD1
CDR3 protein: CASSDTTGTVYNEQFF
CDR3 DNA: TGTGCCAGCAGTGACACCACCGGGACAGTCTACAATGAGCAGTTCTTC

clone size: NA
V gene: TRBV10-1
J gene: TRBJ2-3
D gene: NA
CDR3 protein: CASSEGRGDTQYF
CDR3 DNA: TGCGCCAGCAGTGAGGGCCGGGGAGATACGCAGTATTTT

clone size: many
V gene: TRBV30
J gene: TRBJ2-2
D gene: NA
CDR3 protein: CAWSVNGGTGELFF
CDR3 DNA: TGTGCCTGGAGTGTAAACGGTGGGACCGGGGAGCTGTTTTTT

clone size: NA
V gene: TRBV7-9
J gene: TRBJ1-2
D gene: NA
CDR3 protein: CASSLRDYGYTF
CDR3 DNA: TGTGCCAGCAGCTTAAGGGACTATGGCTACACCTTC

clone size: NA
V gene: TRBV27
J gene: TRBJ2-7
D gene: NA
CDR3 protein: CASSLPGVGYEQYF
CDR3 DNA: TGTGCCAGCAGTCTACCAGGGGTGGGCTACGAGCAGTACTTC

clone size: NA
V gene: TRBV7-9
J gene: TRBJ1-2
D gene: NA
CDR3 protein: CASSLRTYGYTF
CDR3 DNA: TGTGCCAGCAGCCTCCGGACGTATGGCTACACCTTC

clone size: NA
V gene: TRBV29-1
J gene: TRBJ1-2
D gene: NA
CDR3 protein: CSVAEGFYGYTF
CDR3 DNA: TGCAGCGTAGCAGAGGGATTTTATGGCTACACCTTC

clone size: NA
V gene: TRBV7-2
J gene: TRBJ2-7
D gene: TRBD2
CDR3 protein: CASSPEGLAGGRVEQYF
CDR3 DNA: TGTGCCAGCAGCCCCGAGGGACTAGCGGGAGGGCGGGTCGAGCAGTACTTC